This note documents a single TCR beta chain sequence. The clone's antigen remains unknown. Within one base of it there is no much larger clone, and no base qualities were kept. The library was produced with the immunoSEQ multiplex PCR assay. For the multiplex PCR, a mixture combining 60 forward primers for TCR Vbeta segments and 13 reverse primers for TCR Jbeta segments was used. The CDR3 region of rearranged TCR beta genes was amplified from genomic DNA by a multiplex PCR assay. The amplified TCR beta libraries were sequenced on the Illumina HiSeq System as 87-base-pair reads. In the paper's pipeline: A later analysis tallied 80 million to 95 million unique TCR beta chains across the approximately 670 repertoires, and around 9.9 million of those chains were shared by two or more donors. Raw reads were error-corrected and collapsed into unique sequences with a nearest-neighbor algorithm that merged closely related sequences to remove PCR and sequencing errors. To assign V, D and J gene segments, CDR3 sequences were aligned to IMGT reference sequences. For a sequence to be retained, a match of at least six nucleotides to both a V gene segment and a J gene segment was required. A rearrangement was called productive if the CDR3 had no stop codons and remained in frame with V and J, and every other rearrangement was called non-productive. Following IMGT convention, CDR3 was defined as the stretch from the second conserved V-encoded cysteine up to the conserved J-encoded phenylalanine. Sequences without an unambiguous match to a single V gene segment were excluded from the earlier analysis of 500 to 700 of the donors. An earlier analysis of several hundred of the donors called V segments functional above 56.7% productive rearrangements and segregating when the between-donor standard deviation exceeded 5%. A statistical classification framework was developed to diagnose cytomegalovirus status using the catalog of TCR beta chain sequences. In a later analysis, TCR nucleotide sequences were compared against IMGT/GENE-DB human TR gene sequences so that V and J genes could be assigned. Using the TCRdist pipeline, a later analysis assigned CDR3 sequences along with most-parsimonious VDJ recombination scenarios. In a later analysis, each TCR beta chain was defined by its CDR3 amino acid sequence together with its V-gene family, and reads lacking a unique V-gene family were excluded. In a later analysis, approximately 590 highly shared, low-generation-probability nucleotide sequences were removed to address suspected cross-contamination and a sequencing artifact. For each public chain, a later analysis derived a clonal expansion index from normalized ranks of inferred template counts within each repertoire. Generation probabilities in a later analysis came from a VDJ recombination model fitted to out-of-frame rearrangements, and those results were checked against IGoR. In a later analysis, TCR-TCR, TCR-HLA and TCR-CMV co-occurrence was scored with hypergeometric tests, and a repertoire-size bias correction was applied to TCR pairs. A later analysis estimated false discovery rates by permuting HLA or CMV assignments 20 times. In a later analysis, co-occurring TCRs were grouped using DBSCAN, and TCRdist sequence similarity was added for clustering within HLA-allele-positive subsets. Repertoires with fewer than 30,000 or more than 120,000 public chains, plus five repertoires with anomalous nucleotide sharing, were excluded from co-occurrence clustering. Held by TCRdb, this immuneACCESS table contains in-frame sequences only and omits some clones. Under half of the omission traces to an unresolved V gene where checked; the cause of the rest is unknown. The V and J calls and the clone size are those of that table, but D and trimming were determined from the DNA. A total of about 200,000 clones appear in this sample, approximately 77% of them only once. The ten largest account for about 3.5% of the sample.

Spanning cysteine to phenylalanine, the CDR3 consists of 18 amino acids. Only the CDR3 DNA is retained, 54 bases long and in frame from the first base. For this chain, trimming is 1 base at the V end and 3 bases at the J end, and the number of junction bases without a gene match is 12. The CDR1 and CDR2 encoded by the germline V gene are SGHDT and YYEEEE. This sample was included in a study of cytomegalovirus exposure and HLA in healthy donors (TCRdb year 2017). With respect to the entire study: An earlier analysis of 587 of the donors reported 250 to 300 Gb of sequence data and 100 million to 130 million unique TCR beta sequences from around 200 million T cells. Roughly 300 gigabases of sequencing data and roughly 81 million unique TCR sequences made up an early release that covered several hundred HLA-typed donors. The genetic ancestry cluster associated with self-reported Caucasian donors included about four fifths of the approximately 430 genotyped donors. The study aimed to test whether cataloging public T cell receptors could reveal signatures of past pathogen exposure. The T cell repertoires of around 670 subjects were profiled by immunosequencing and related to cytomegalovirus serostatus. In addition to the first cohort of around 670 subjects, a separate validation cohort of 100 to 150 different subjects was used. High-throughput TCR immunosequencing, statistical association of individual TCRs with disease status, and machine learning were combined to predict cytomegalovirus infection status. To study patterns of TCR occurrence, a later analysis re-analyzed previously published TCR beta repertoires from around 660 donors and added high-resolution HLA genotyping. Rather than drawing on any new phenotypic data, the later analysis identified candidate immune exposures from TCR beta sequences and the way those sequences occurred across donors. To decide whether each TCR beta V gene segment behaved as functional or pseudogenic, an earlier analysis of some 600 of the donors relied on high-throughput TCR beta sequencing. Donor age, sex, ethnicity and CMV serostatus were compiled together with the repertoire data. A later genetic analysis used genome-wide SNP genotypes for about three fifths of the 666 donors, treating that subset as a discovery cohort. Every repertoire in the discovery cohort had been generated on one and the same sequencing platform. Both class I and class II loci were covered by HLA typing, at four-digit resolution. The number of donors typed differed by locus, with 629-630 for A, B, C, DRB1 and DQB1, more than 500 for DQA1, over 600 for DPA1, and approximately 470 for DPB1. Roughly 5 DR-DQ haplotypes were handled as single units for association and clustering, since linkage in the cohort was strong. Across 398 genotyped donors of the cohort, an average of about 250,000 unique TCR beta nucleotide sequences per donor were sequenced, and roughly 20% of those sequences were non-productive.

Broad study findings and their caveats: HLA typing was unavailable for some donors at each locus, so association tests used only the typed subset. Several of the top co-occurrence clusters appeared to be linked to parvovirus B19, influenza, CMV and Epstein-Barr virus, according to a later analysis. A few of the identified cytomegalovirus-associated TCR beta chains were confirmed in vitro to be specific for cytomegalovirus antigens. CMV serostatus was the only immune exposure information available for the cohort. A further reported finding was that TCR beta sequences accurately predicted the HLA-A and HLA-B alleles for most subjects in the first cohort. Because the 87-base-pair reads could not distinguish some IMGT-functional V segments, including TRBV6-2 and TRBV6-3, those segments were excluded. Strong co-occurrence of HLA alleles, especially DR and DQ, made assigning TCR associations to individual alleles difficult. Specific HLA alleles were associated with 15,000 to 20,000 TCR beta sequences at a false discovery rate of 0.05 in a later analysis. Cytomegalovirus status was reported to be diagnosed by the classifier with high specificity and sensitivity in both the original and validation cohorts. Linkage disequilibrium might explain the correlated functional status among segregating V segments, but an unknown experimental factor could not be ruled out. According to the authors, the approach could potentially be generalized to other disease states and immunological phenotypes. In a later genetic analysis, fewer N-insertions in productive TCRs were reported among donors in an Asian-associated ancestry cluster than the roughly 700-donor mean. Most TCR sequences were observed very rarely across donors, whereas some public TCRs were present in many individuals. A later analysis found that HLA-associated TCR beta chains were more clonally expanded and had lower generation probabilities than equally common non-associated chains. Some 15 rarely observed V segments, including chromosome 9 orphons, were excluded from the earlier analysis of approximately 600 of the donors because counts were too low. The study listed 164 TCR beta chains as associated with cytomegalovirus. Only TCR beta chains were sequenced in this cohort, and the absence of alpha or paired-chain data limited detectable features. In a later genetic analysis, a missense DCLRE1C variant was associated with V-gene and J-gene trimming of TCR beta chains, and the association was replicated in an independent cohort. A later analysis found that most CMV-associated TCR beta chains appeared HLA-restricted, with HLA associations seemingly driven largely by CMV exposure. Sequencing depth was assumed to be roughly uniform across donors in the presence/absence analyses, though that assumption may not hold. A cluster of highly shared sequence variants was judged likely to be a technical artifact of the sequencing pipeline. Broadly in line with IMGT annotations, most TCR beta V segments showed up in productive rearrangements about 87% or about 30% of the time in an earlier analysis of some 590 of the donors. In a later analysis, TCR association rates were found to vary across HLA loci, with the most associated TCRs seen for DRB1 alleles and the fewest for HLA-C alleles.

The cohort was made up of hundreds of healthy bone marrow donors. Cohort members were all nominally healthy when sampled, although unrecorded immune exposures were likely present. The donor was CMV seropositive and was included in the group of about 290 seropositive cohort members. Each donor provided a peripheral blood sample, and peripheral blood mononuclear cells were used for TCR beta sequencing. Genomic DNA was extracted from the blood cell samples with the Qiagen DNeasy Blood Extraction Kit. The TCR comes from a man aged 35 to 55 in good health and CMV-seropositive. The chain joins TRBV5-6 to TRBJ1-3, and TRBD1 matches 8 of the central bases. The sequencing sample was made of PBMCs. The bases read TGTGCCAGCAGCTTGCCGGTCCAGGGGGCGCCGAGTGGAAACACCATATATTTT. The translation is CASSLPVQGAPSGNTIYF.